A selection of T cell receptor beta chains follows, all from one sample in a study of Ad26.COV2.S vaccination and SARS-CoV-2 variants. Some clones are missing from TCRdb's copy, which holds only in-frame ones; the method was immunoSEQ multiplex PCR. This sample yields 200,000 to 300,000 clones, of which more than 75% are seen a single time; about 10% belongs to the top ten. The source material was peripheral blood, sampled in a trial of Ad26.COV2.S vaccine versus placebo. All receptors come from a person between 18 and 65 years old who received the Ad26.COV2.S COVID-19 vaccine or a placebo. CDR3s include the opening cysteine and the closing phenylalanine or tryptophan. D genes are given only for firm matches. Size is omitted from some rows. Given values are once, few, many or a class for expanded clones.

CDR3: CASSPAGGADGYTF
DNA: TGCGCCAGCAGCCCCGCTGGGGGCGCCGATGGCTACACCTTC
size: -
V: TRBV5-1
J: TRBJ1-2
D: -

CDR3: CASSDSGGRAYNSPLHF
DNA: TGTGCCAGCAGTGACTCAGGGGGGCGCGCCTATAATTCACCCCTCCACTTT
size: -
V: TRBV25-1
J: TRBJ1-6
D: TRBD1

CDR3: CASSTRQGSYGYTF
DNA: TGTGCCAGCAGCACGCGACAGGGCAGCTATGGCTACACCTTC
size: -
V: TRBV5-4
J: TRBJ1-2
D: TRBD1

CDR3: CASSHYRGWTNEKLFF
DNA: TGTGCCAGCAGTCATTACAGGGGTTGGACTAATGAAAAACTGTTTTTT
size: -
V: TRBV27
J: TRBJ1-4
D: TRBD1

CDR3: CASSFRVNSPLHF
DNA: TGTGCCAGCAGTTTTCGGGTAAATTCACCCCTCCACTTT
size: -
V: TRBV28
J: TRBJ1-6
D: -

CDR3: CASSPPVWEEKTEAFF
DNA: TGTGCCAGCTCACCACCGGTCTGGGAGGAAAAGACTGAAGCTTTCTTT
size: -
V: TRBV18
J: TRBJ1-1
D: -

CDR3: CASKGGMDQPQHF
DNA: TGTGCCAGTAAAGGAGGGATGGATCAGCCCCAGCATTTT
size: -
V: TRBV19
J: TRBJ1-5
D: -

CDR3: CASSQGARELFF
DNA: TGCGCCAGCAGCCAGGGGGCGCGGGAGCTGTTTTTT
size: -
V: TRBV10-1
J: TRBJ2-2
D: TRBD1

CDR3: CASARQGGDTEAFF
DNA: TGCGCCAGCGCGCGACAGGGTGGGGACACTGAAGCTTTCTTT
size: -
V: TRBV4-3
J: TRBJ1-1
D: TRBD1

CDR3: CASSLDSTSNQPQHF
DNA: TGTGCCAGCAGCTTAGATAGCACTAGCAATCAGCCCCAGCATTTT
size: -
V: TRBV7-6
J: TRBJ1-5
D: -

CDR3: CASRTDTGGLLYEQYF
DNA: TGTGCCAGCCGAACAGATACAGGGGGCCTTCTATACGAGCAGTACTTC
size: -
V: TRBV28
J: TRBJ2-7
D: TRBD1

CDR3: CATSRETSQPQHF
DNA: TGTGCCACCAGCAGAGAAACGTCCCAGCCCCAGCATTTT
size: -
V: TRBV15
J: TRBJ1-5
D: -

CDR3: CASTPTGHSGRPQHF
DNA: TGTGCCAGCACCCCCACCGGGCACTCAGGGCGGCCCCAGCATTTT
size: -
V: TRBV6-2/TRBV6-3
J: TRBJ1-5
D: -

CDR3: CASSLAGWDKDF
DNA: TGTGCCAGCAGCCTAGCCGGATGGGACAAGGACTTC
size: few
V: TRBV3-1/TRBV3-2
J: TRBJ2-7
D: -

CDR3: CASSLDGYGYTF
DNA: TGTGCCAGCAGCCTCGACGGCTATGGCTACACCTTC
size: once
V: TRBV6-5
J: TRBJ1-2
D: -

CDR3: CSASPSGQPQHF
DNA: TGCAGTGCTAGTCCATCTGGTCAGCCCCAGCATTTT
size: -
V: TRBV20-1
J: TRBJ1-5
D: -

CDR3: CASSGDAKNIQYF
DNA: TGTGCCAGTAGCGGGGACGCCAAAAACATTCAGTACTTC
size: -
V: TRBV19
J: TRBJ2-4
D: -

CDR3: CAINRDAKGDEQFF
DNA: TGTGCCATTAACCGGGACGCCAAGGGGGATGAGCAGTTCTTC
size: -
V: TRBV10-3
J: TRBJ2-1
D: -

CDR3: CASSQGQGRSTDTQYF
DNA: TGTGCCAGCAGTCAGGGACAGGGTAGGTCCACAGATACGCAGTATTTT
size: -
V: TRBV6-2/TRBV6-3
J: TRBJ2-3
D: TRBD1

CDR3: CASSRLAGATDNEQFF
DNA: TGTGCCAGTAGCCGACTAGCGGGGGCGACGGACAATGAGCAGTTCTTC
size: -
V: TRBV19
J: TRBJ2-1
D: TRBD2

CDR3: CASDFDRGNSPLHF
DNA: TGTGCCAGCGATTTCGACAGGGGGAATTCACCCCTCCACTTT
size: -
V: TRBV2
J: TRBJ1-6
D: TRBD1

CDR3: CATNRDRGSGNTIYF
DNA: TGTGCCACCAACCGGGACAGGGGGTCTGGAAACACCATATATTTT
size: few
V: TRBV19
J: TRBJ1-3
D: TRBD1

CDR3: CASSSNTGYEQYF
DNA: TGTGCCAGCAGTTCCAATACAGGCTACGAGCAGTACTTC
size: -
V: TRBV6-2/TRBV6-3
J: TRBJ2-7
D: -

CDR3: CASSFPITDTQYF
DNA: TGTGCCAGCAGTTTTCCAATCACAGATACGCAGTATTTT
size: -
V: TRBV12-3/TRBV12-4
J: TRBJ2-3
D: -

CDR3: CSASPRGRDTGELFF
DNA: TGCAGTGCTAGTCCTCGGGGCAGGGACACCGGGGAGCTGTTTTTT
size: -
V: TRBV20-1
J: TRBJ2-2
D: -